These 26 T cell receptor beta chains were all obtained from the same sample, sequenced in a study of cytotoxic CD8 clonotypes in ibrutinib-treated CLL. This table comes from immunoSEQ multiplex PCR, and its TCRdb copy is limited to in-frame clones, with some not included. This table holds nearly 50,000 clones, 57% found once. The sequenced sample was PBMCs, obtained after 24 months of ibrutinib treatment. These receptors originate from a human donor with chronic lymphocytic leukemia.

The chain is built from TRBV5-1 and TRBJ2-7; TRBD1 might be the D (6 bases). The length of the CDR3 is 14 residues. V lost 0 bases and J 6 bases, leaving 13 bases between the germline ends. Germline CDR1 reads SGHRS; CDR2 reads YFSETQ. This CDR3 is CASSLDWQGSEQYF. The CDR3 DNA sequence: TGCGCCAGCAGCTTGGATTGGCAGGGGAGCGAGCAGTACTTC.

The chain uses TRBV5-5 and TRBJ1-2, with a tentative D call TRBD1 (5 bases). Trimming stripped 4 bases from V and 4 bases from J, with 11 bases between. The CDR3 covers 13 residues. Germline V lookup: CDR1 SGHKS, CDR2 YYEKEE (reference sequence). As DNA, the CDR3 is TGTGCCAGCAGCGAACAGGCGCTCTATGGCTACACCTTC. It specifies CASSEQALYGYTF.

CDR3: CASSVRTGGYEQYF. The CDR3 nucleotides are TGTGCCAGCAGCGTACGGACAGGGGGCTACGAGCAGTACTTC. The chain is built from TRBV11-2 and TRBJ2-7, with 10 bases matching TRBD1. Trimming at V came to 5 bases and at J to 3 bases, leaving 4 bases not matched to a gene. This CDR3 comprises 14 residues. Germline V CDR1 and CDR2: SGHAT, FQNNGV.

J is TRBJ2-3 and V is TRBV28; D is perhaps TRBD2 (6 bases). The CDR3 covers 11 residues. V was clipped by 6 bases and J by 7 bases, with 8 bases between them. Germline V gene data show CDR1 as MDHEN and CDR2 as SYDVKM. CDR3 amino acids: CASRGGNTQYF. For the CDR3, the DNA is TGTGCCAGCAGAGGAGGGAATACGCAGTATTTT.

J is TRBJ2-6 and V is TRBV2, with D uncertain. The CDR3 contains 14 residues. Trimming stripped 4 bases from V and 1 base from J, with 5 bases between. Germline assignment: CDR1 SNHLY and CDR2 FYNNEI. CDR3 DNA: TGTGCCAGCAGTGTGGAGTCTGGGGCCAACGTCCTGACTTTC. Translation gives CASSVESGANVLTF. Full variable domain (remainder filled in from reference TRBV2 and TRBJ2-6): EPEVTQTPSHQVTQMGQEVILRCVPISNHLYFYWYRQILGQKVEFLVSFYNNEISEKSEIFDDQFSVERPDGSNFTLKIRSTKLEDSAMYFCASSVESGANVLTFGAGSRLTVL.

The DNA of the CDR3 is TGCGCCAGCAGCCAAGTATCGGGCAGGAACACAGATACGCAGTATTTT. This sequence encodes CASSQVSGRNTDTQYF. This chain links TRBV4-1 with TRBJ2-3; D is unresolved. Between the trimmed V and J ends, which lost 1 base and 2 bases, there was a span of 13 bases. Germline V gives CDR1 MGHRA, CDR2 YSYEKL. This CDR3 has 16 residues.

Ten or more counts support this clone. The chain joins TRBV5-4 to TRBJ2-1, with 8 bases lining up with TRBD1. CDR1 and CDR2 (germline): SGHNT, YYREEE (reference sequence). Unmatched junction bases numbered 8, after V lost 10 bases and J lost 5 bases. CDR3 length equals 13 residues. CDR3 in DNA: TGTGCCGGCCACCGGGACAGGAACAATGAGCAGTTCTTC. It codes for CAGHRDRNNEQFF.

A few counts support this clone. The rearrangement links TRBV2 to TRBJ1-5, with 8 bases fitting TRBD1. Germline-derived CDR1 and CDR2 are SNHLY and FYNNEI. The CDR3 covers 16 residues. The junction had 10 bases not matched to a gene; V was cut back by 3 bases and J by 6 bases. The CDR3 loop is CASSEGQGADGQPQHF. For the CDR3, the DNA is TGTGCCAGCAGTGAGGGCCAGGGGGCGGATGGTCAGCCCCAGCATTTT.

This clone was picked up a small number of times. This chain connects TRBV19 to TRBJ2-7; D remains unclear. Trimming took off 5 bases at V and 1 base at J, with 12 bases between the two ends. The V gene's germline CDR1 is LNHDA and CDR2 SQIVND (reference sequence). The CDR3 spans 14 residues. The CDR3 loop reads CASSPTSLSYEQYF. CDR3 nucleotides: TGTGCCAGTAGTCCCACATCCCTGTCCTACGAGCAGTACTTC.

The genes are TRBV11-2 and TRBJ2-2; D may be TRBD1 or TRBD2 (5 bases each). Per the germline V gene, CDR1 is SGHAT and CDR2 is FQNNGV. CDR3 length: 13 residues. V dropped 4 bases and J dropped 6 bases, with 9 bases sitting between them. The CDR3 sequence is CASSSVGAGELFF. In DNA, the CDR3 is TGTGCCAGCAGCTCAGTGGGGGCCGGGGAGCTGTTTTTT.

The genes are TRBV11-2 and TRBJ1-2, with 8 bases fitting TRBD1. The CDR3 has 14 residues. Germline V gives CDR1 SGHAT, CDR2 FQNNGV. V trimming: 5 bases; J trimming: 4 bases; junction bases outside the gene matches: 6. This CDR3 reads CASSPDRGSYGYTF. The CDR3 DNA follows: TGTGCCAGCAGCCCCGACAGGGGCTCCTATGGCTACACCTTC. Looking up the rest from reference TRBV11-2 and TRBJ1-2 gives the full variable domain: EAGVAQSPRYKIIEKRQSVAFWCNPISGHATLYWYQQILGQGPKLLIQFQNNGVVDDSQLPKDRFSAERLKGVDSTLKIQPAKLEDSAVYLCASSPDRGSYGYTFGSGTRLTVV.

J is TRBJ2-3 and V is TRBV2; tentatively, D is TRBD1 (5 bases). V lost 9 bases and J lost 0, with 10 bases in between. Per the germline V gene, CDR1 is SNHLY and CDR2 is FYNNEI. This CDR3 is 13 amino acids long. CDR3 sequence (DNA): TGTGCCAGTAACAGGCGAAGCACAGATACGCAGTATTTT. It codes for CASNRRSTDTQYF.

V is TRBV6-5 and J is TRBJ2-7, with 8 nucleotides matching TRBD2. CDR1 and CDR2 from the germline V gene are MNHEY and SVGAGI. This CDR3 is 15 amino acids long. After removal of 4 bases from V and 2 bases from J, the junction contained 7 bases not matched to a gene. The CDR3, as DNA: TGTGCCAGCAGTTTCTCGGGCGGGGGGCCCTACGAGCAGTACTTC. Translated, it gives CASSFSGGGPYEQYF.

This clone was counted many times. The J gene is TRBJ2-1, the V gene TRBV5-1; 12 bases align to TRBD2. In germline, CDR1 is SGHRS, CDR2 YFSETQ. CDR3 length: 15 amino acids. V was pared by 6 bases and J by 3 bases, with 4 bases of the junction left unmatched. CDR3 bases: TGCGCCAGCACCAAGACTAGCGGGGGCTACAATGAGCAGTTCTTC. This encodes CASTKTSGGYNEQFF.

This clone has just one count. The chain uses TRBV2 and TRBJ2-1; the D gene could be TRBD1 or TRBD2 (5 bases each). The CDR3 sequence is 13 residues long. From germline, CDR1 is SNHLY and CDR2 FYNNEI. V was trimmed by 9 bases and J by 2 bases, leaving 11 bases between them. The CDR3 DNA reads TGTGCCAGATCCTCGGGGCCCTACAATGAGCAGTTCTTC. It codes for CARSSGPYNEQFF.

The sample holds a few counts of this clone. The CDR3 DNA reads TGTGCCACTCGAGGGGACCCCGCTTCAGGTACGCAGTATTTT. Translation gives CATRGDPASGTQYF. J is TRBJ2-3 and V is TRBV19; D is possibly TRBD1 or TRBD2 (5 bases each). CDR1 LNHDA and CDR2 SQIVND come from the germline V gene (reference sequence). V was pared by 10 bases and J by 8 bases, with 22 bases between. The CDR3 has 14 residues.

The J gene is TRBJ1-1, the V gene TRBV13; perhaps TRBD1 as D (5 bases). Germline assignment: CDR1 PRHDT and CDR2 FYEKMQ (reference sequence). The CDR3 loop spans 15 amino acids. The V and J ends lost 5 bases and 2 bases respectively, with 15 bases between them. As DNA, the CDR3 is TGTGCCAGCAGCCTCTTGGGGGGATCAAACACTGAAGCTTTCTTT. Translating it yields CASSLLGGSNTEAFF.

This sequence joins TRBV6-6 and TRBJ1-5; no definite D call. Deletions cut 9 bases from V and 4 bases from J, with 16 bases between. Looked up from germline, CDR1 is MNHNY and CDR2 is SVGAGI (reference sequence). The CDR3 is 14 amino acids. The CDR3 loop is CASTTRELNQPQHF. DNA for the CDR3: TGTGCCAGTACGACGAGGGAGTTGAATCAGCCCCAGCATTTT.

The chain employs TRBV6-1 and TRBJ1-5, with D maybe TRBD1 (5 bases). Trimming removed 3 bases at V and 1 base at J, with 13 bases between. CDR3 length: 16 residues. Germline V gives CDR1 MNHNS, CDR2 SASEGT. This chain's CDR3 is CASSEGGVGSNQPQHF. CDR3 coding DNA: TGTGCCAGCAGTGAGGGGGGGGTAGGAAGCAATCAGCCCCAGCATTTT.

The V and J genes are TRBV2 and TRBJ1-2; D remains unclear. Germline CDR1 and CDR2: SNHLY and FYNNEI. V shed 2 bases and J shed 7 bases, with 8 bases lying between them. The CDR3 runs 12 residues. CDR3: CASSETGGGYTF. Written as DNA, the CDR3 is TGTGCCAGCAGTGAAACGGGAGGTGGCTACACCTTC. Variable domain in full (rest from reference TRBV2 and TRBJ1-2): EPEVTQTPSHQVTQMGQEVILRCVPISNHLYFYWYRQILGQKVEFLVSFYNNEISEKSEIFDDQFSVERPDGSNFTLKIRSTKLEDSAMYFCASSETGGGYTFGSGTRLTVV.

The chain joins TRBV6-1 to TRBJ2-1; D is unresolved. The CDR3 has 15 residues. Per the germline V gene, CDR1 is MNHNS and CDR2 is SASEGT. Trimming shortened V by 0 bases and J by 4 bases, and 10 bases separated the two germline ends. CDR3 coding DNA: TGTGCCAGCAGTGAAGCGGGGTCAGTATACAATGAGCAGTTCTTC. It encodes CASSEAGSVYNEQFF.

This clone was recorded a few times. The chain combines TRBV4-1 with TRBJ2-6; D is unclear. Looked up from germline, CDR1 is MGHRA and CDR2 is YSYEKL. Trimming removed 3 bases from V and 4 bases from J, with 16 bases in between. This CDR3 is 17 amino acids long. CDR3 in amino acids: CASSHIGRHRGANVLTF. The DNA of the CDR3 is TGCGCCAGCAGCCACATAGGACGCCATCGGGGGGCCAACGTCCTGACTTTC.

This chain links TRBV5-1 with TRBJ1-5; 9 bases align to TRBD1. This CDR3 spans 15 amino acids. CDR1 SGHRS and CDR2 YFSETQ come from the germline V gene. J gave up 5 bases and V 5 bases, and 8 bases lay outside the gene matches. The CDR3 nucleotides are TGCGCCAGCAGACGGGACAGGGATGATTATCAGCCCCAGCATTTT. Translated, it gives CASRRDRDDYQPQHF.

The chain employs TRBV2 and TRBJ1-4, with D tentatively TRBD1 (6 bases). The V gene's germline CDR1 is SNHLY and CDR2 FYNNEI. With 3 bases removed from V and 7 bases from J, the gap between germline ends came to 21 bases. There are 17 residues in the CDR3. CDR3 bases: TGTGCCAGCAGTGAGGGGGCCCTGTGGATGGGGAGTGAAAAACTGTTTTTT. This sequence encodes CASSEGALWMGSEKLFF. The full variable domain, with the rest looked up from reference TRBV2 and TRBJ1-4, is EPEVTQTPSHQVTQMGQEVILRCVPISNHLYFYWYRQILGQKVEFLVSFYNNEISEKSEIFDDQFSVERPDGSNFTLKIRSTKLEDSAMYFCASSEGALWMGSEKLFFGSGTQLSVL.

This chain joins TRBV6-5 and TRBJ1-5, with D uncertain. V was shortened by 0 bases and J by 4 bases, with 7 bases between the two germline ends. CDR3 length: 14 residues. Germline values: CDR1 MNHEY, CDR2 SVGAGI. CDR3: CASSYSVGNQPQHF. CDR3 nucleotide sequence: TGTGCCAGCAGTTACTCCGTGGGTAATCAGCCCCAGCATTTT.

A few counts support this clone. The V gene is TRBV7-6, the J gene TRBJ2-1, with D perhaps matching TRBD1 (5 bases). Germline assignment: CDR1 SGHVS and CDR2 FNYEAQ. With 5 bases removed from V and 4 bases from J, the gap between germline ends came to 12 bases. The CDR3 is 14 residues long. The chain's CDR3 is CASSHDSPYNEQFF. The CDR3 coding sequence is TGTGCCAGCAGCCACGACAGCCCTTACAATGAGCAGTTCTTC.